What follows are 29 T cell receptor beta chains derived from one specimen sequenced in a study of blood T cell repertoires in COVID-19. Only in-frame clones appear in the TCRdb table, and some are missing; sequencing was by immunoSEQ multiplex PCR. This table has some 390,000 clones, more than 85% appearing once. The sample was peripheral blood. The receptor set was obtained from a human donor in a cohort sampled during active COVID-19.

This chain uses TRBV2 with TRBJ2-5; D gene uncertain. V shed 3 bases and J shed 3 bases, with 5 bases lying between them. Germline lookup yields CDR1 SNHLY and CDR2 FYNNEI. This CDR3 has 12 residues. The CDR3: CASSDGEETQYF. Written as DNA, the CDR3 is TGTGCCAGCAGTGATGGAGAAGAGACCCAGTACTTC.

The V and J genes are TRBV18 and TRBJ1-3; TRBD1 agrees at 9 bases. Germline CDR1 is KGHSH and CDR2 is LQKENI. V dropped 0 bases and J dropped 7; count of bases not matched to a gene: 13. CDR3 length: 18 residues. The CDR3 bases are TGTGCCAGCTCACCACCCACTTCTCCGGGACAGGGTCGGAACACCATATATTTT. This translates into CASSPPTSPGQGRNTIYF.

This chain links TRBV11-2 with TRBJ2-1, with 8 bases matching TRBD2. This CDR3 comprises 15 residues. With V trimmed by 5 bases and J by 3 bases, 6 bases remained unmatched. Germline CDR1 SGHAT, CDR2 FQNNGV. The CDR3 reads CASSLGRGNYNEQFF. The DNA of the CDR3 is TGTGCCAGCAGCCTCGGGAGGGGGAACTACAATGAGCAGTTCTTC. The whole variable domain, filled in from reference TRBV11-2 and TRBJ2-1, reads EAGVAQSPRYKIIEKRQSVAFWCNPISGHATLYWYQQILGQGPKLLIQFQNNGVVDDSQLPKDRFSAERLKGVDSTLKIQPAKLEDSAVYLCASSLGRGNYNEQFFGPGTRLTVL.

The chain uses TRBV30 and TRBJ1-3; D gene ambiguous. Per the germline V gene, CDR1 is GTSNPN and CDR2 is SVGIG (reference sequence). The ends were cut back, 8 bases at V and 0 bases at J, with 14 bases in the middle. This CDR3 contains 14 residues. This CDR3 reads CASGQLNSGNTIYF. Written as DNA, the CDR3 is TGTGCCAGTGGGCAACTCAACTCTGGAAACACCATATATTTT.

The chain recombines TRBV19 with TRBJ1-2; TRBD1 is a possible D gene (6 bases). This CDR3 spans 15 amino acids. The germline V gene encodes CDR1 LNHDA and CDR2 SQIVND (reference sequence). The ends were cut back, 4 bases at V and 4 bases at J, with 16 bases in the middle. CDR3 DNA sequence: TGTGCCAGTAGTAGCAGTCGGACAGAAATCTATGGCTACACCTTC. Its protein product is CASSSSRTEIYGYTF.

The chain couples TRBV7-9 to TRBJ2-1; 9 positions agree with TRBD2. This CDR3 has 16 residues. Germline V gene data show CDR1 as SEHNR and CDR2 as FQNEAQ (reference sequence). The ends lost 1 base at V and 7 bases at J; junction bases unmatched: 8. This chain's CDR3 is CASSLVATSGPNEQFF. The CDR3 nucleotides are TGTGCCAGCAGCTTAGTTGCGACTAGCGGACCAAATGAGCAGTTCTTC.

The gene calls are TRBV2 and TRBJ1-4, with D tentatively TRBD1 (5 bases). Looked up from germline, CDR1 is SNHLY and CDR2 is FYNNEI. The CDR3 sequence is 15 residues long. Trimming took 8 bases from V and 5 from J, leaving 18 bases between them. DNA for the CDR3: TGTGCCAGCGTGGGGCCGGTGGTTGAAAATGAAAAACTGTTTTTT. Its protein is CASVGPVVENEKLFF. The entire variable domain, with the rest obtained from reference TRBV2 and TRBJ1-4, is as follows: EPEVTQTPSHQVTQMGQEVILRCVPISNHLYFYWYRQILGQKVEFLVSFYNNEISEKSEIFDDQFSVERPDGSNFTLKIRSTKLEDSAMYFCASVGPVVENEKLFFGSGTQLSVL.

The CDR3 region is CASSVQGAGNTEAFF. As DNA, the CDR3 is TGTGCCAGCAGCGTCCAGGGGGCGGGGAACACTGAAGCTTTCTTT. The chain has TRBV11-2 and TRBJ1-1; 8 bases agree with TRBD1. CDR3 length equals 15 residues. The germline V gene has CDR1 SGHAT and CDR2 FQNNGV. With 5 bases clipped from V and 1 base from J, the junction kept 6 bases outside the gene matches.

CDR3 protein: CASSDTRDRGYEQYF. As DNA, the CDR3 is TGTGCCAGCAGTGACACCCGGGACAGGGGCTACGAGCAGTACTTC. The chain combines TRBV6-4 with TRBJ2-7; 10 bases are a match to TRBD1. Germline CDR1 is MRHNA and CDR2 is SNTAGT. V lost 2 bases to trimming and J lost 3 bases; unmatched junction nucleotides: 4. The CDR3 covers 15 residues.

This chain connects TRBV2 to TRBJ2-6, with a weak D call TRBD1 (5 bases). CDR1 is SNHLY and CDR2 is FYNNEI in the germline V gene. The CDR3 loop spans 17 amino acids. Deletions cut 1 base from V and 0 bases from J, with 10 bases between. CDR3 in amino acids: CASSEGTPVSGANVLTF. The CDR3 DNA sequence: TGTGCCAGCAGTGAAGGGACACCCGTCTCTGGGGCCAACGTCCTGACTTTC.

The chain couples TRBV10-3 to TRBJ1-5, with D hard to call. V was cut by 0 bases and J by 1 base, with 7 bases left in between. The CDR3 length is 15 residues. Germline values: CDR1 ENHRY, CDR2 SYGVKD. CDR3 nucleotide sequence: TGTGCCATCAGTGAGTCCCGTTTAAGCAATCAGCCCCAGCATTTT. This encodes CAISESRLSNQPQHF.

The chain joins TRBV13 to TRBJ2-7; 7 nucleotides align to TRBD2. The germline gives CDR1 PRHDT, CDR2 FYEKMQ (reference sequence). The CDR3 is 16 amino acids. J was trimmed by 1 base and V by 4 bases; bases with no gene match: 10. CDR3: CASSSISGEGSYEQYF. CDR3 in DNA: TGTGCCAGCAGCTCCATCTCCGGGGAGGGTTCCTACGAGCAGTACTTC.

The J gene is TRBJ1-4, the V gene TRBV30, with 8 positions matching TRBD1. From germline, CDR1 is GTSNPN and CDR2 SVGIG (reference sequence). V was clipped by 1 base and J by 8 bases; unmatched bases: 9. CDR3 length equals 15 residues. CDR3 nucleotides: TGTGCCTGGAGTGGGACAGGGAGAGGGTCGGAAAAACTGTTTTTT. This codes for CAWSGTGRGSEKLFF.

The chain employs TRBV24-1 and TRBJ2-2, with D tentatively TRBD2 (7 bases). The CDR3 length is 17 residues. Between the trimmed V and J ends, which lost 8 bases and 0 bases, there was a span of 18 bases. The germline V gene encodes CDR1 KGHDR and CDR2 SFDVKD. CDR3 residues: CATKRGGGPTNTGELFF. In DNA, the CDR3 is TGTGCCACCAAAAGGGGGGGAGGCCCCACGAACACCGGGGAGCTGTTTTTT.

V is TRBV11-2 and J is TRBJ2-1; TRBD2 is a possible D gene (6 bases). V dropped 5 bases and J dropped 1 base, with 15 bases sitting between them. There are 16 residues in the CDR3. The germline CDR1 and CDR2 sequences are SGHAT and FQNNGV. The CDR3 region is CASSPRGGRSYNEQFF. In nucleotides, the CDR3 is TGTGCCAGCAGCCCCCGAGGAGGGCGGTCCTACAATGAGCAGTTCTTC. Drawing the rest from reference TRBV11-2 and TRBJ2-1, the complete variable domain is EAGVAQSPRYKIIEKRQSVAFWCNPISGHATLYWYQQILGQGPKLLIQFQNNGVVDDSQLPKDRFSAERLKGVDSTLKIQPAKLEDSAVYLCASSPRGGRSYNEQFFGPGTRLTVL.

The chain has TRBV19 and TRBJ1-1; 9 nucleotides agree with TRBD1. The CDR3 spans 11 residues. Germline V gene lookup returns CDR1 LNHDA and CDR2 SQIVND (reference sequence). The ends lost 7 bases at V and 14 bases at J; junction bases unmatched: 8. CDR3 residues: CASTLGTGLFF. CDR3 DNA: TGTGCCAGTACTTTGGGGACAGGGTTGTTCTTT. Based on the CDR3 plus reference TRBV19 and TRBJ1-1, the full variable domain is DGGITQSPKYLFRKEGQNVTLSCEQNLNHDAMYWYRQDPGQGLRLIYYSQIVNDFQKGDIAEGYSVSREKKESFPLTVTSAQKNPTAFYLCASTLGTGLFFGQGTRLTVV.

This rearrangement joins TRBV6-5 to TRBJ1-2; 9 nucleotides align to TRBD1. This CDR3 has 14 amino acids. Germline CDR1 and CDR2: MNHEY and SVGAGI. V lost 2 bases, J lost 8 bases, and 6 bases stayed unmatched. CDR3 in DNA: TGTGCCAGCAGTTACGGACAGGGGACGCGGGGCTACACCTTC. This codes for CASSYGQGTRGYTF.

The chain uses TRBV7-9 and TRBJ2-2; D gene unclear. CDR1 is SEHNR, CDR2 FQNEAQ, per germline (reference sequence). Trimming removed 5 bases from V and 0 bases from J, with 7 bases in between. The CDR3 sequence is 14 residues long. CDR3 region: CASSQRTNTGELFF. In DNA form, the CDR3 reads TGTGCCAGCAGCCAGCGAACGAACACCGGGGAGCTGTTTTTT.

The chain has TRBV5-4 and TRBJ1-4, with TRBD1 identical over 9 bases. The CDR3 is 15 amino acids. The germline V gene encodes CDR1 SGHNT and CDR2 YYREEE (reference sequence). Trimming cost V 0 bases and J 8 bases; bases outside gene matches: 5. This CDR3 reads CASSLAGQGGEKLFF. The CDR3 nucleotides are TGTGCCAGCAGCTTGGCGGGACAGGGAGGCGAAAAACTGTTTTTT.

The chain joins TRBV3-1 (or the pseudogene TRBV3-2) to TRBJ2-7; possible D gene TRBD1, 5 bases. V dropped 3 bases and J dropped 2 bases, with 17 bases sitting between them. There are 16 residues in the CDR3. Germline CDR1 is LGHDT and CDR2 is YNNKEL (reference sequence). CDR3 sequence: CASSQPHRRIAYEQYF. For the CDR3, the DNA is TGTGCCAGCAGCCAGCCGCACAGGCGGATAGCCTACGAGCAGTACTTC.

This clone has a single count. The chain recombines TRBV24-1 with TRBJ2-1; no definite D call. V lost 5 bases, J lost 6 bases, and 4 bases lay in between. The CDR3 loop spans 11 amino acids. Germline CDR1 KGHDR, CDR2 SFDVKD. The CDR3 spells CATSVGNEQFF. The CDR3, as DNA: TGTGCCACCAGTGTCGGCAATGAGCAGTTCTTC.

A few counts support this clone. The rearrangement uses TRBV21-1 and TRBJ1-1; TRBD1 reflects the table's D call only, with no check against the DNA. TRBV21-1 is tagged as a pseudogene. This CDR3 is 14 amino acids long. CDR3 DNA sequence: TGTGCCAGCACCAGGGACAGTCCGGGAACTGAAGCTTTCTTT. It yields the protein CASTRDSPGTEAFF.

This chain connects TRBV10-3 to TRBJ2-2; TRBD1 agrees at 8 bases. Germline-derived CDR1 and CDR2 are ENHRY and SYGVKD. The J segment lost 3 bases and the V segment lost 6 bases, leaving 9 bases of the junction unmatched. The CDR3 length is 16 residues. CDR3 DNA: TGTGCCATCAGGGGCGCGGAGGGACAGGACACCGGGGAGCTGTTTTTT. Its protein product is CAIRGAEGQDTGELFF.

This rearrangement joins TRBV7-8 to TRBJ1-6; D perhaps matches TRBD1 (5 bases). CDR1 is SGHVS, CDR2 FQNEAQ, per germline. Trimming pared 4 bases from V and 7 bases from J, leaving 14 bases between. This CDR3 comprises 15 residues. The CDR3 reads CASSSDTIPNSPLHF. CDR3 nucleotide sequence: TGTGCCAGCAGCTCGGACACTATTCCGAATTCACCCCTCCACTTT. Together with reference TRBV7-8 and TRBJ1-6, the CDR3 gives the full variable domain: GAGVSQSPRYKVAKRGQDVALRCDPISGHVSLFWYQQALGQGPEFLTYFQNEAQLDKSGLPSDRFFAERPEGSVSTLKIQRTQQEDSAVYLCASSSDTIPNSPLHFGNGTRLTVT.

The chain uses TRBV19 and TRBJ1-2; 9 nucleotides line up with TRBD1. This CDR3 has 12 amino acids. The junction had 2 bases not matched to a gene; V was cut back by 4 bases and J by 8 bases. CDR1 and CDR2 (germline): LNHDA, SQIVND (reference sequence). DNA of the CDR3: TGTGCCAGTAGTAGGACAGGGGAAGGCTACACCTTC. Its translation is CASSRTGEGYTF.

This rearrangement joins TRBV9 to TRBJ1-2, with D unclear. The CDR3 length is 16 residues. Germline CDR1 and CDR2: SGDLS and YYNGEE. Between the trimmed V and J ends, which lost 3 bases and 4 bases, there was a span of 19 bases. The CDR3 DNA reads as TGTGCCAGCAGCGCCCCCCCAGTCCATACGTCCTATGGCTACACCTTC. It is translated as CASSAPPVHTSYGYTF.

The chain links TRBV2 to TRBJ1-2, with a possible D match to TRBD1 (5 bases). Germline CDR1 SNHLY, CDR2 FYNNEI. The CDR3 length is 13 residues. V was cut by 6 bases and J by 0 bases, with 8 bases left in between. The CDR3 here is CASRVQANYGYTF. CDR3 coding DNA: TGTGCCAGCAGAGTACAGGCTAACTATGGCTACACCTTC.

This chain's CDR3 is CASSDSRDYEQYF. Here the CDR3 DNA reads TGTGCCAGCAGTGATTCGCGGGATTACGAGCAGTACTTC. The chain has TRBV25-1 and TRBJ2-7; a possible D gene is TRBD2 (6 bases). Looked up from germline, CDR1 is MGHDK and CDR2 is SYGVNS. V lost 3 bases to trimming and J lost 4 bases, with 10 bases between them. The CDR3 loop spans 13 amino acids.

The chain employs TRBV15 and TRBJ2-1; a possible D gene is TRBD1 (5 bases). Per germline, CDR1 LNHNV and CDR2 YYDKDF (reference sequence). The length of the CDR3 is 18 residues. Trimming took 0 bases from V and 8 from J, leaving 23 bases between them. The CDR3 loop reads CATSRDGKVLSGQDEQFF. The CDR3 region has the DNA TGTGCCACCAGCAGAGATGGAAAGGTCCTGTCAGGGCAGGATGAGCAGTTCTTC.